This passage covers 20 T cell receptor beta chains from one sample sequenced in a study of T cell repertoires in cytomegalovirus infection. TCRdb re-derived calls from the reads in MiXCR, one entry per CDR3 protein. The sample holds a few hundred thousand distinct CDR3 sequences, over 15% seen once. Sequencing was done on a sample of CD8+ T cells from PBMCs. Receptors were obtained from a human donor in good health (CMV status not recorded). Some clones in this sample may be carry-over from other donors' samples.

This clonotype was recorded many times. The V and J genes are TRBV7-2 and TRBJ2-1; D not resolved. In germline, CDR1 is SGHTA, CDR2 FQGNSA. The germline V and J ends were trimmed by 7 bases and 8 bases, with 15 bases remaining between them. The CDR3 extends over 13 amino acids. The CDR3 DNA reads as TGTGCCAGCACCCTCCAGTCCCCGCATGAGCAGTTCTTC. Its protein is CASTLQSPHEQFF.

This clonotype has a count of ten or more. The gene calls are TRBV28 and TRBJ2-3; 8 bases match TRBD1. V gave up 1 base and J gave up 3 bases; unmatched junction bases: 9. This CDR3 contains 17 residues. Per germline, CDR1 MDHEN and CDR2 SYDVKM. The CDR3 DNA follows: TGTGCCAGCAGTTTATCCGGGACAGGCTACGCAACAGATACGCAGTATTTT. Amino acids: CASSLSGTGYATDTQYF.

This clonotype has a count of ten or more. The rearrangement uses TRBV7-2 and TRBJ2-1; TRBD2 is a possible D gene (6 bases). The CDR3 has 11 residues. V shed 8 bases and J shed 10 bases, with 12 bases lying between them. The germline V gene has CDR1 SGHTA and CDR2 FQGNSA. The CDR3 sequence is CASPRAGEQFF. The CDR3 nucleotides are TGTGCCAGCCCTCGGGCGGGAGAGCAGTTCTTC.

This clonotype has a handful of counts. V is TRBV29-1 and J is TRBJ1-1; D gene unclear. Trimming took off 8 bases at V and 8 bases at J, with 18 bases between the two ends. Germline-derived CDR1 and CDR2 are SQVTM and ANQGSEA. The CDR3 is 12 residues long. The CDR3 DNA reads TGCAGCAGAGTAAGGACTGTCCGCGAAGCTTTCTTT. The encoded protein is CSRVRTVREAFF.

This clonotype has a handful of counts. The CDR3 sequence: CASSQLGSGKVYSYEQYF. CDR3 sequence (DNA): TGTGCCAGCAGCCAACTCGGTAGCGGGAAAGTTTACTCCTACGAGCAGTACTTC. The chain joins TRBV27 to TRBJ2-7; 8 positions agree with TRBD2. J was trimmed by 0 bases and V by 6 bases; bases with no gene match: 16. This CDR3 comprises 18 residues. Germline CDR1 and CDR2: MNHEY and SMNVEV (reference sequence).

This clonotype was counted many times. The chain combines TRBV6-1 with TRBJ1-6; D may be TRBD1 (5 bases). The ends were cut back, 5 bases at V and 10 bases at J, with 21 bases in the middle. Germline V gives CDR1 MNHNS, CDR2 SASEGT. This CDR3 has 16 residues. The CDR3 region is CASSLSGTGRGSPLHF. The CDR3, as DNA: TGTGCCAGCAGTTTATCCGGGACTGGTAGGGGATCACCCCTCCACTTT.

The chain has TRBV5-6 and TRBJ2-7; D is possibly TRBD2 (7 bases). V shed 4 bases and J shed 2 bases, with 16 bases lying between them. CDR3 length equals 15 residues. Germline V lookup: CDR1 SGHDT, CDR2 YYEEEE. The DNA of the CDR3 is TGTGCCAGCAGCGGGAGGGGGGCCCCAACCTACGAGCAGTACTTC. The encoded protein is CASSGRGAPTYEQYF.

The DNA of the CDR3 is TGTGCCATCAGTGAGAAGTGGTCGGGGAGAGGCGAAAAACTGTTTTTT. It yields the protein CAISEKWSGRGEKLFF. The chain has TRBV10-3 and TRBJ1-4, with no clear D. The CDR3 sequence is 16 residues long. Trimming removed 2 bases from V and 8 bases from J, with 18 bases in between. In germline, CDR1 is ENHRY, CDR2 SYGVKD.

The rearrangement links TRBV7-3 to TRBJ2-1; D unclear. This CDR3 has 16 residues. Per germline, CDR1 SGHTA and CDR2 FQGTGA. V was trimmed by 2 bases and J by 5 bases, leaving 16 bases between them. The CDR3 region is CASSLGVSGIDNEQFF. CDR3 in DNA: TGTGCCAGCAGCTTAGGCGTTAGTGGAATCGACAATGAGCAGTTCTTC.

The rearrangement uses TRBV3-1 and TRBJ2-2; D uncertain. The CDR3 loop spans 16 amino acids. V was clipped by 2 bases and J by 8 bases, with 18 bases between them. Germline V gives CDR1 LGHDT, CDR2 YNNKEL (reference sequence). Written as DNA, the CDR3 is TGTGCCAGCAGCCAACCCAGGCAGGTCGGTGTTGGGGAGCTGTTTTTT. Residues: CASSQPRQVGVGELFF.

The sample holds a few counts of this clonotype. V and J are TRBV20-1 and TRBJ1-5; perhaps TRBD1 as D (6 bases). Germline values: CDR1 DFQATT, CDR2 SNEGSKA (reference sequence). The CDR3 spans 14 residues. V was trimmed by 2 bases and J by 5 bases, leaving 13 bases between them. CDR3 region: CSARNRDYDQPQHF. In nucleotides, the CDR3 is TGCAGTGCTAGAAACAGGGACTACGATCAGCCCCAGCATTTT.

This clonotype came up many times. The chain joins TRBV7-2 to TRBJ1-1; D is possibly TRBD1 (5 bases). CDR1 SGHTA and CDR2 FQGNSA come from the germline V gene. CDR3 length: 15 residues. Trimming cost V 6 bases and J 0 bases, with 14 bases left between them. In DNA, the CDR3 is TGTGCCAGCAGGTTTTCGGGGGTTCTGAACACTGAAGCTTTCTTT. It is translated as CASRFSGVLNTEAFF.

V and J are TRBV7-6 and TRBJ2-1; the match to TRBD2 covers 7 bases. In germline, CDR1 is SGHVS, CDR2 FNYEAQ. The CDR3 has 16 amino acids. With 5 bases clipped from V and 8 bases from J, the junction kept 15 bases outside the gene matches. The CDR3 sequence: CASSPEVSGVLYEQFF. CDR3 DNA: TGTGCCAGCAGCCCAGAGGTCAGCGGGGTTCTCTATGAGCAGTTCTTC.

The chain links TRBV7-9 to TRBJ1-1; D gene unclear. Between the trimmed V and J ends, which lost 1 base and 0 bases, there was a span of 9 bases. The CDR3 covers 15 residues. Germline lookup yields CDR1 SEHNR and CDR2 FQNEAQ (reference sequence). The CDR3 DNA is TGTGCCAGCAGCTTAGGGGCGTACGTGAACACTGAAGCTTTCTTT. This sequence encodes CASSLGAYVNTEAFF.

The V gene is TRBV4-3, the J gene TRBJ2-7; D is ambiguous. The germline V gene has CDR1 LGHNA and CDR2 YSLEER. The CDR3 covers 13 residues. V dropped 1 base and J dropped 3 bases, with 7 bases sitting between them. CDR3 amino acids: CASSQGVVYEQYF. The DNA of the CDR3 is TGCGCCAGCAGCCAAGGAGTAGTCTACGAGCAGTACTTC.

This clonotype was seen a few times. CDR3 sequence (DNA): TGTGCCAGCTCACCCGGGGGACTAGCGGGTGTAGTCGGAGAGACCCAGTACTTC. This codes for CASSPGGLAGVVGETQYF. The gene calls are TRBV28 and TRBJ2-5, with 12 bases matching TRBD2. The length of the CDR3 is 18 residues. CDR1 and CDR2 (germline): MDHEN, SYDVKM. The V and J ends lost 8 bases and 4 bases, in that order; junction bases with no gene match: 17.

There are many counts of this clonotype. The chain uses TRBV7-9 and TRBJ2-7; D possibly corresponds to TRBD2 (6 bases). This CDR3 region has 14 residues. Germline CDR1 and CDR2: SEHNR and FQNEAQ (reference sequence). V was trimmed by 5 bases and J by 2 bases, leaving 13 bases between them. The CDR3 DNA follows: TGTGCCAGCAGCCCCTCTAGCGAGACCTACGAGCAGTACTTC. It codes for CASSPSSETYEQYF. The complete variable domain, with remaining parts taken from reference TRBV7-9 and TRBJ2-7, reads DTGVSQNPRHKITKRGQNVTFRCDPISEHNRLYWYRQTLGQGPEFLTYFQNEAQLEKSRLLSDRFSAERPKGSFSTLEIQRTEQGDSAMYLCASSPSSETYEQYFGPGTRLTVT.

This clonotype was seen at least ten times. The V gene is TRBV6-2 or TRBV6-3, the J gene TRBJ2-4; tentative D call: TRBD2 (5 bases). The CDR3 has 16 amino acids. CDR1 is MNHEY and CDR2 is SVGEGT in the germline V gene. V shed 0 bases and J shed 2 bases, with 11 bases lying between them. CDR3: CASSYSYGLTKNIQYF. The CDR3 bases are TGTGCCAGCAGTTACTCGTATGGACTTACCAAAAACATTCAGTACTTC.

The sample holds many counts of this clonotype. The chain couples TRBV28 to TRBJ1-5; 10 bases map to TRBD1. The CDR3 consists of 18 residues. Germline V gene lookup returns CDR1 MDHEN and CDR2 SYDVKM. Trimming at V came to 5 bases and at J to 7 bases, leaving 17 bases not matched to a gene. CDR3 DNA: TGTGCCAGCAGTACCGTAAGGGCGGACAGGGGGTCTTGGCAGCCCCAGCATTTT. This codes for CASSTVRADRGSWQPQHF.

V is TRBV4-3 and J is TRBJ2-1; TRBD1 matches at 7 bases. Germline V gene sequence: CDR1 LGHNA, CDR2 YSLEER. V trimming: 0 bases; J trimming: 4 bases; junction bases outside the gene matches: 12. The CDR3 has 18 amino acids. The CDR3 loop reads CASSQDFVGTAPYNEQFF. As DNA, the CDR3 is TGCGCCAGCAGCCAAGACTTCGTGGGGACAGCCCCTTACAATGAGCAGTTCTTC.